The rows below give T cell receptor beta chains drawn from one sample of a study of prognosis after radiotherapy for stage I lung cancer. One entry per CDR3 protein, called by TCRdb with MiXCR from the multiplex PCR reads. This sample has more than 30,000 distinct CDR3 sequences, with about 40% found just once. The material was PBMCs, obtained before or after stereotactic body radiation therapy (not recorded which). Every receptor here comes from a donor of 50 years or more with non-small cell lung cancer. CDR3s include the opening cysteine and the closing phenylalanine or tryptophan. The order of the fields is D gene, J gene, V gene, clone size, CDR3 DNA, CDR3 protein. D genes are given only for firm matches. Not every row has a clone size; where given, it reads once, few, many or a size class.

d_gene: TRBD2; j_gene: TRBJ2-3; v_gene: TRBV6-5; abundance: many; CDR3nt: TGTGCCAGCAGTTACCAGCGGGGGAACACAGATACGCAGTATTTT; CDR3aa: CASSYQRGNTDTQYF
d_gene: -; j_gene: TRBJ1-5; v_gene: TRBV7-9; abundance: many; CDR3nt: TGTGCCAGCAGCTTAGGATTGGATCAGCCCCAGCATTTT; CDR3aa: CASSLGLDQPQHF
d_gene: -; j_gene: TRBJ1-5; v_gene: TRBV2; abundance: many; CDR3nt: TGTGCCAGCACCGAAGGGAACGACTTGAGGCCCCAGCATTTT; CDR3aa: CASTEGNDLRPQHF
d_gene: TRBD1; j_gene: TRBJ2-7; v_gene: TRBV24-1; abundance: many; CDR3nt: TGTGCCACCAGTGGTCCGGGACAGGGGTCATCCGAGCAGTACTTC; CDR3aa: CATSGPGQGSSEQYF
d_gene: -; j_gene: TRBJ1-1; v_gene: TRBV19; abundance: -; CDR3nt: TGTGCCAGTAGTATGCGGGACCAGAGTAACACTGAAGCTTTCTTT; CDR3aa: CASSMRDQSNTEAFF
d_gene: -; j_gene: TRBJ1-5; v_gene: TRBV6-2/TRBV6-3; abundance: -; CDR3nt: TGTGCCATCAGTGAAGGCGGCCTTAATCAGCCCCAGCATTTT; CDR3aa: CAISEGGLNQPQHF
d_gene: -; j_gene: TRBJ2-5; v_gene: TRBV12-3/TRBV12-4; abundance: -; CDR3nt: TGTGCCAGCAGAGACCTTAGCGGTCCGGTGACCCATTACTTC; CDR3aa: CASRDLSGPVTHYF
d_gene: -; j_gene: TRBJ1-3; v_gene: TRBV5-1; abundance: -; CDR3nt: TGCGCCAGCAGCTTGGTGGTAGACTCTGGAAACGCCATATATTTT; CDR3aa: CASSLVVDSGNAIYF
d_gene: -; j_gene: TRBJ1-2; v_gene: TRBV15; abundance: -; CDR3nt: TGTGCTACCAGCAGATATCTTGGGGGTGGAGGGTATGGCTACACCTTC; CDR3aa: CATSRYLGGGGYGYTF
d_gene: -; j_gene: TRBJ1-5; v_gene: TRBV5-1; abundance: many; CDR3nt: TGCGCCAGCAGCTTGGAAGCAGGGAGCAATCAGCCCCAGCATTTT; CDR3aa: CASSLEAGSNQPQHF
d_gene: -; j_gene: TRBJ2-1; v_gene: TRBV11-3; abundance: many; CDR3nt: TGTGCCAGCAGCCAAAGGGACTTGACAAATGAGCAGTTCTTC; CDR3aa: CASSQRDLTNEQFF
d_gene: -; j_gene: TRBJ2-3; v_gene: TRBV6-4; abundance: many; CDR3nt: TGTGCCAGCAGTTACTCCGGGTCCCTCCGAATCACAGATACGCAGTATTTT; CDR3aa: CASSYSGSLRITDTQYF
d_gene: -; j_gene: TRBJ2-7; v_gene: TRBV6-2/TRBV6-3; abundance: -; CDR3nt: TGTGCCAGCATAGGACAAACCTACGATCAGTACTTC; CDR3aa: CASIGQTYDQYF
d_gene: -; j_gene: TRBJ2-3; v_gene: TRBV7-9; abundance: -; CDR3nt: TGTGCCAGCAGCTACGACAGTAACACAGATACGCAGTATTTT; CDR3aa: CASSYDSNTDTQYF
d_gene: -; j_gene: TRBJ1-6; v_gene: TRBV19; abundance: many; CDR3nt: TGTGCCAGTAGTATTGCCGGCGGGGCTAATTCACCCCTCCACTTT; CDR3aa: CASSIAGGANSPLHF
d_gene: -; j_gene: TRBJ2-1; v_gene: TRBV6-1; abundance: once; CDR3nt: TGTGCCAGCAGTGGAGGAGGGGAGGCACAGCAGTTCTTC; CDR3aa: CASSGGGEAQQFF
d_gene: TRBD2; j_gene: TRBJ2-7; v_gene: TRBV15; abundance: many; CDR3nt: TGTGCCACGGCGGGGGGGGGGGATCGGAACGAGCAGTACTTC; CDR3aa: CATAGGGDRNEQYF